The 16 T cell receptor beta chains in this list originate from one sample, sequenced in a study of T cell responses to AZD1222 COVID-19 vaccine. Method: immunoSEQ multiplex PCR; TCRdb's copy keeps in-frame clones and lacks some. In the table there are about 76,000 clones, around nine tenths of which are singletons. The starting material was peripheral blood, obtained on day 0 of AZD1222 vaccination. The origin of the receptors is an adult in good health.

This chain uses TRBV28 with TRBJ1-1, with 9 bases aligning to TRBD1. Trimming at V came to 7 bases and at J to 0 bases, leaving 9 bases not matched to a gene. There are 16 residues in the CDR3. Germline CDR1 reads MDHEN; CDR2 reads SYDVKM. This CDR3 is CASTPGGTGLNTEAFF. CDR3 in DNA: TGTGCCAGCACGCCGGGGGGGACAGGGTTGAACACTGAAGCTTTCTTT. The whole variable domain, filled in from reference TRBV28 and TRBJ1-1, reads DVKVTQSSRYLVKRTGEKVFLECVQDMDHENMFWYRQDPGLGLRLIYFSYDVKMKEKGDIPEGYSVSREKKERFSLILESASTNQTSMYLCASTPGGTGLNTEAFFGQGTRLTVV.

V gene TRBV27 combines with J gene TRBJ2-3, with unresolved D. Germline V gives CDR1 MNHEY, CDR2 SMNVEV (reference sequence). V was pared by 3 bases and J by 0 bases, with 13 bases between. This CDR3 is 16 amino acids long. The DNA of the CDR3 is TGTGCCAGCAGTTTGGAGTCCCCAGAGAGCACAGATACGCAGTATTTT. Encoded protein: CASSLESPESTDTQYF.

The chain recombines TRBV14 with TRBJ2-7, with D perhaps matching TRBD1 (5 bases). Trimming shortened V by 10 bases and J by 5 bases, and 6 bases separated the two germline ends. CDR3 length: 9 residues. Germline CDR1 SGHDN, CDR2 FVKESK. As DNA, the CDR3 is TGTGCCATACAGGACGAGCAGTACGTC. This gives the protein CAIQDEQYV.

This chain links TRBV27 with TRBJ1-5; D remains ambiguous. CDR1 and CDR2 (germline): MNHEY, SMNVEV (reference sequence). The CDR3 has 17 amino acids. V lost 4 bases and J lost 3, with 19 bases in between. CDR3 in DNA: TGTGCCAGCAGTTCTCTCCCCACCTGGGTCAACAATCAGCCCCAGCATTTT. Its translation: CASSSLPTWVNNQPQHF.

The CDR3 region has the DNA TGTGCCAGCTCACCCGCAGAGATGAACACTGAAGCTTTCTTT. Its protein product is CASSPAEMNTEAFF. The chain is built from TRBV18 and TRBJ1-1; no firm D call. This CDR3 has 14 residues. The germline gives CDR1 KGHSH, CDR2 LQKENI. Trimming stripped 3 bases from V and 0 bases from J, with 8 bases between.

The CDR3 reads CASSPQQGARGQPQHF. CDR3 DNA sequence: TGTGCCAGCAGCCCTCAACAGGGGGCGCGTGGACAGCCCCAGCATTTT. The chain joins TRBV7-9 to TRBJ1-5, with 9 bases that match TRBD1. The CDR3 runs to 16 residues. In germline, CDR1 is SEHNR, CDR2 FQNEAQ (reference sequence). The J segment lost 7 bases and the V segment lost 5 bases, leaving 12 bases of the junction unmatched.

This clone was counted a single time. The V gene is TRBV5-1, the J gene TRBJ1-3; D gene uncertain. CDR3 length: 14 residues. V lost 0 bases to trimming and J lost 3 bases, with 7 bases between them. The germline V gene has CDR1 SGHRS and CDR2 YFSETQ. This CDR3 is CASSLAASGNTIYF. The CDR3 DNA reads as TGCGCCAGCAGCTTGGCCGCGAGTGGAAACACCATATATTTT.

This rearrangement joins TRBV7-9 to TRBJ2-2, with D possibly called TRBD1 or TRBD2 (5 bases each). Trimming left V 7 bases short and J 4 bases short, with 19 bases between. The germline gives CDR1 SEHNR, CDR2 FQNEAQ (reference sequence). The CDR3 consists of 16 residues. CDR3 protein: CASTSVSGPSTGELFF. CDR3 nucleotide sequence: TGTGCCAGCACCTCAGTGTCGGGACCGAGCACCGGGGAGCTGTTTTTT. The entire variable domain, with the rest obtained from reference TRBV7-9 and TRBJ2-2, is as follows: DTGVSQNPRHKITKRGQNVTFRCDPISEHNRLYWYRQTLGQGPEFLTYFQNEAQLEKSRLLSDRFSAERPKGSFSTLEIQRTEQGDSAMYLCASTSVSGPSTGELFFGEGSRLTVL.

This chain links TRBV2 with TRBJ1-4, with no clear D. The CDR3 loop spans 16 amino acids. Trimming shortened V by 6 bases and J by 0 bases, and 14 bases separated the two germline ends. Germline assignment: CDR1 SNHLY and CDR2 FYNNEI. The CDR3 here is CASRLDRHPTNEKLFF. The CDR3 DNA follows: TGTGCCAGCAGGTTGGACCGACACCCAACTAATGAAAAACTGTTTTTT.

The chain has TRBV6-5 and TRBJ2-2; 7 positions match TRBD1. Germline CDR1 is MNHEY and CDR2 is SVGAGI. V lost 6 bases to trimming and J lost 6 bases; unmatched junction nucleotides: 7. CDR3 size: 14 residues. The CDR3 sequence: CASSPGTAAGELFF. The CDR3 nucleotides read TGTGCCAGCAGCCCCGGGACAGCGGCCGGGGAGCTGTTTTTT.

This rearrangement joins TRBV18 to TRBJ2-7, with D possibly TRBD1 on 5 matching bases. Trimming removed 3 bases from V and 3 bases from J, with 12 bases in between. CDR1 is KGHSH, CDR2 LQKENI, per germline. The CDR3 covers 14 residues. CDR3 in amino acids: CASSPREGNYEQYF. The DNA for the CDR3 is TGTGCCAGCTCACCCAGGGAAGGGAACTACGAGCAGTACTTC.

V is TRBV3-1 (or the pseudogene TRBV3-2) and J is TRBJ2-5; D may match TRBD1 or TRBD2 (6 bases each). Germline CDR1 is LGHDT and CDR2 is YNNKEL (reference sequence). This CDR3 comprises 13 residues. The V gene lost 6 bases and the J gene lost 4 bases, with 12 bases spanning the gap. CDR3 residues: CASSQRGAETQYF. CDR3 DNA: TGTGCCAGCAGTCAAAGGGGGGCAGAGACCCAGTACTTC.

CDR3 residues: CASSPSRGQGAKTQYF. For the CDR3, the DNA is TGTGCCAGCAGCCCCAGTCGGGGACAGGGGGCTAAGACCCAGTACTTC. The gene calls are TRBV11-2 and TRBJ2-5; 12 nucleotides align to TRBD1. The V gene end was trimmed by 5 bases and the J gene end by 6 bases; junction bases not matched to a gene: 10. This CDR3 region has 16 residues. Germline values: CDR1 SGHAT, CDR2 FQNNGV.

This rearrangement joins TRBV7-9 to TRBJ2-1; unclear D gene. The germline gives CDR1 SEHNR, CDR2 FQNEAQ (reference sequence). V lost 3 bases and J 7 bases, leaving 1 base between the germline ends. This CDR3 spans 10 amino acids. This CDR3 is CASSFNEQFF. CDR3 nucleotides: TGTGCCAGCAGCTTTAATGAGCAGTTCTTC.

The chain uses TRBV18 and TRBJ2-7; maybe TRBD2 (6 bases). Looked up from germline, CDR1 is KGHSH and CDR2 is LQKENI. With 2 bases removed from V and 1 base from J, the gap between germline ends came to 15 bases. This CDR3 region has 16 residues. CDR3 sequence reads: CASSPGGKGVSYEQYF. The CDR3 DNA reads TGTGCCAGCTCACCAGGGGGGAAGGGCGTTTCCTACGAGCAGTACTTC.

V gene TRBV7-3 combines with J gene TRBJ2-7; D possibly corresponds to TRBD2 (6 bases). The V end lost 5 bases, the J end lost 7 bases, and 15 bases lay between the germline ends. The CDR3 length is 13 residues. CDR1 is SGHTA and CDR2 is FQGTGA in the germline V gene. DNA of the CDR3: TGTGCCAGCAGCCCAATTGCGGGGCATGAGCAGTACTTC. This encodes CASSPIAGHEQYF.